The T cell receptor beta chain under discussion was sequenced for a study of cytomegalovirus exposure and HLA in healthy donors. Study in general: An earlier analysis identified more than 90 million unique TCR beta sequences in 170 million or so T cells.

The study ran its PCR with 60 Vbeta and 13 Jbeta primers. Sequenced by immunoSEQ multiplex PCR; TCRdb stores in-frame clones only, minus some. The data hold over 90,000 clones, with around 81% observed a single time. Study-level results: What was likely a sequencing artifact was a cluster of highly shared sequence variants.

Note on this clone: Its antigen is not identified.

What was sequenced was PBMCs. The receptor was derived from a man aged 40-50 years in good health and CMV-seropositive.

The CDR3 sequence: CSVEPGGGQPQHF. The CDR3 DNA reads as TGCAGCGTTGAACCAGGGGGCGGACAGCCCCAGCATTTT. The rearrangement joins TRBV29-1 to TRBJ1-5; 8 bases agree with TRBD1. The CDR3 has 13 residues. V lost 2 bases and J lost 7; bases outside the gene matches: 4. Germline V gene data show CDR1 as SQVTM and CDR2 as ANQGSEA.